These 29 T cell receptor beta chains were sequenced from one sample in a study of T-cell reconstitution after alpha-beta-depleted transplantation in children. Unique molecular identifiers were used in preparing the TCRbeta library. TCRdb ran MiXCR on the PCR reads and lists one entry per CDR3 protein. The table shows 380,000 or so distinct CDR3 sequences, with about an eighth occurring only once. Sample: PBMCs, taken from the stem cell graft. These receptors were collected from a human donor who donated a stem cell graft to a child with Fanconi anemia.

This clonotype came up many times. The V and J genes are TRBV11-2 and TRBJ2-1, with TRBD1 matching 9 bases. From germline, CDR1 is SGHAT and CDR2 FQNNGV. The CDR3 runs 15 residues. The junction had 2 bases not matched to a gene; V was cut back by 3 bases and J by 2 bases. In DNA form, the CDR3 reads TGTGCCAGCAGCTTGACAGGGGGAGCCTACAATGAGCAGTTCTTC. Protein product: CASSLTGGAYNEQFF.

This clonotype was picked up many times. J is TRBJ1-1 and V is TRBV6-2 or TRBV6-3; D may be TRBD1 (6 bases). CDR3 size: 14 residues. CDR1 is MNHEY, CDR2 SVGEGT, per germline. With 2 bases removed from V and 4 bases from J, the gap between germline ends came to 11 bases. As DNA, the CDR3 is TGTGCCAGCAGTTACGCCCTGGACAGCACTGAAGCTTTCTTT. It yields the protein CASSYALDSTEAFF.

This clonotype was counted only a few times. The J gene is TRBJ2-5, the V gene TRBV2; 9 nucleotides line up with TRBD1. With V trimmed by 0 bases and J by 3 bases, 5 bases remained unmatched. The CDR3 is 16 residues long. Germline assignment: CDR1 SNHLY and CDR2 FYNNEI. The CDR3 bases are TGTGCCAGCAGTGAAGCCGGTTGGGACAGGGAAGAGACCCAGTACTTC. Protein sequence: CASSEAGWDREETQYF.

This chain uses TRBV3-1 with TRBJ1-1; D not resolved. V was cut by 3 bases and J by 5 bases, with 25 bases left in between. Germline V lookup: CDR1 LGHDT, CDR2 YNNKEL (reference sequence). The CDR3 contains 18 residues. CDR3 in amino acids: CASSQYKTPVGFRTEAFF. The CDR3 DNA sequence: TGTGCCAGCAGCCAGTACAAGACCCCTGTAGGGTTTCGGACTGAAGCTTTCTTT.

A few counts support this clonotype. The chain uses TRBV4-1 and TRBJ1-3, with D perhaps TRBD1 (6 bases). CDR3 length equals 17 residues. Trimming stripped 1 base from V and 3 bases from J, with 16 bases between. The germline V gene encodes CDR1 MGHRA and CDR2 YSYEKL. CDR3 in amino acids: CASSQVFQGLSGNTIYF. The CDR3 bases are TGCGCCAGCAGCCAAGTCTTCCAGGGGCTAAGTGGAAACACCATATATTTT.

This clonotype was picked up a small number of times. The chain couples TRBV6-2 or TRBV6-3 to TRBJ1-1; 7 nucleotides line up with TRBD1. Germline CDR1 and CDR2: MNHEY and SVGEGT. The CDR3 sequence is 13 residues long. J lost 7 bases, V lost 6 bases, and 8 bases had no gene match. CDR3 residues: CASSYRGSGEAFF. CDR3 bases: TGTGCCAGCAGCTACAGGGGTTCGGGTGAAGCTTTCTTT.

This clonotype has a handful of counts. The CDR3 DNA is TGCAGCACATTGGGGGGCGCGGAGACCCAGTACTTC. This translates into CSTLGGAETQYF. The chain employs TRBV29-1 and TRBJ2-5, with D perhaps matching TRBD1 or TRBD2 (6 bases each). The germline V gene has CDR1 SQVTM and CDR2 ANQGSEA. V was shortened by 8 bases and J by 5 bases, with 15 bases between the two germline ends. The CDR3 totals 12 residues.

The chain joins TRBV6-2 or TRBV6-3 to TRBJ1-2; 9 bases agree with TRBD1. CDR3 length equals 13 residues. Germline loops: CDR1 MNHEY, CDR2 SVGEGT. The V gene end was trimmed by 6 bases and the J gene end by 6 bases; junction bases not matched to a gene: 5. The CDR3 sequence: CASRGQGSDGYTF. The CDR3 nucleotides are TGTGCCAGCAGGGGACAGGGATCGGATGGCTACACCTTC.

This chain links TRBV4-2 with TRBJ2-3; TRBD1 matches at 7 bases. V shed 0 bases and J 6 bases; nucleotides not matched to a gene: 6. The CDR3 runs 15 residues. CDR1 and CDR2 (germline): LGHNA, YNFKEQ. CDR3 in DNA: TGTGCCAGCAGCCAAGAAAAGACAGGGTGGGATACGCAGTATTTT. This sequence encodes CASSQEKTGWDTQYF.

The table lists this clonotype with many counts. The rearrangement uses TRBV11-1 and TRBJ2-3; D remains unclear. The length of the CDR3 is 14 residues. The germline V and J ends were trimmed by 1 base and 1 base, with 6 bases remaining between them. The germline V gene encodes CDR1 SGHAT and CDR2 FQDESV (reference sequence). CDR3 loop: CASSLDIRTDTQYF. The CDR3 DNA reads as TGTGCCAGCAGCTTAGACATACGCACAGATACGCAGTATTTT.

The chain links TRBV12-3 or TRBV12-4 to TRBJ2-7; tentative D call: TRBD1 (6 bases). V was shortened by 5 bases and J by 2 bases, with 19 bases between the two germline ends. This CDR3 region has 16 residues. CDR3 in DNA: TGTGCCAGCAGTCGATCCGGGACACTAAATACCTACGAGCAGTACTTC. This encodes CASSRSGTLNTYEQYF.

This clonotype was seen ten or more times. The chain combines TRBV5-1 with TRBJ1-2; the D is unclear. Trimming removed 4 bases from V and 4 bases from J, with 11 bases in between. This CDR3 is built from 13 residues. Germline CDR1 reads SGHRS; CDR2 reads YFSETQ. The CDR3 DNA reads as TGCGCCAGCAGCCTAAGCGACCTCTATGGCTACACCTTC. It specifies CASSLSDLYGYTF.

This clonotype was seen more than once but under ten times. This chain links TRBV7-3 with TRBJ2-2, with D tentatively TRBD2 (6 bases). Trimming pared 6 bases from V and 4 bases from J, leaving 18 bases between. Germline V gene data show CDR1 as SGHTA and CDR2 as FQGTGA. The CDR3 runs to 16 residues. The CDR3 sequence is CASSRSTRRSTGELFF. The CDR3 DNA follows: TGTGCCAGCAGTCGTTCGACTAGGAGGAGCACCGGGGAGCTGTTTTTT.

The V call is TRBV5-1, the J call TRBJ1-1; D unresolved. Trimming took off 0 bases at V and 3 bases at J, with 12 bases between the two ends. Germline lookup yields CDR1 SGHRS and CDR2 YFSETQ. The CDR3 spans 15 residues. This CDR3 reads CASSLGTNLDTEAFF. The CDR3 nucleotides read TGCGCCAGCAGCTTGGGTACTAACCTAGACACTGAAGCTTTCTTT.

In this sample, this clonotype turned up a few times. The chain is built from TRBV6-2 or TRBV6-3 and TRBJ1-1, with D possibly TRBD1 on 5 matching bases. The CDR3 length is 13 residues. Germline CDR1 MNHEY, CDR2 SVGEGT. Trimming took 7 bases from V and 0 from J, leaving 9 bases between them. CDR3 amino acids: CASTGHLNTEAFF. CDR3 nucleotide sequence: TGTGCCAGCACCGGACACCTGAACACTGAAGCTTTCTTT.

This clonotype appeared a few times. This sequence joins TRBV4-3 and TRBJ2-6, with TRBD2 matching over 9 bases. Trimming cost V 1 base and J 2 bases; bases outside gene matches: 6. The CDR3 runs 18 residues. CDR1 and CDR2 from the germline V gene are LGHNA and YSLEER. CDR3 DNA: TGCGCCAGCAGCCAAGTAGCTAGCGGGGTGGCTGGGGCCAACGTCCTGACTTTC. It yields the protein CASSQVASGVAGANVLTF.

This clonotype has more than one count but fewer than ten. The chain recombines TRBV20-1 with TRBJ2-1, with 11 bases matching TRBD2. J was trimmed by 4 bases and V by 0 bases; bases with no gene match: 8. This CDR3 is built from 17 residues. Germline V gene sequence: CDR1 DFQATT, CDR2 SNEGSKA (reference sequence). Written as DNA, the CDR3 is TGCAGTGCTAGAGATCCCGTTAGCGGGGGGGGGTACAATGAGCAGTTCTTC. Amino acids: CSARDPVSGGGYNEQFF.

The V gene is TRBV5-1, the J gene TRBJ2-1; D might be TRBD2 (6 bases). The CDR3 runs 13 residues. With 0 bases removed from V and 9 bases from J, the gap between germline ends came to 10 bases. Per the germline V gene, CDR1 is SGHRS and CDR2 is YFSETQ. This chain's CDR3 is CASSLARRGEQFF. The DNA for the CDR3 is TGCGCCAGCAGCTTGGCGCGGAGGGGTGAGCAGTTCTTC.

In this sample, this clonotype turned up a few times. The rearrangement joins TRBV11-2 to TRBJ2-1, with D maybe TRBD1 (6 bases). The CDR3 length is 13 residues. Trimming left V 1 base short and J 11 bases short, with 12 bases between. Germline lookup yields CDR1 SGHAT and CDR2 FQNNGV. CDR3 sequence reads: CASSLVGDTQQFF. CDR3 DNA sequence: TGTGCCAGCAGCTTAGTAGGGGACACCCAGCAGTTCTTC.

A few counts support this clonotype. The chain combines TRBV10-2 with TRBJ1-5; D possibly corresponds to TRBD1 (5 bases). CDR1 and CDR2 (germline): WSHSY, SAAADI. The CDR3 contains 14 residues. The V end was cut by 0 bases, the J end by 6 bases, with 9 bases between. The CDR3 region has the DNA TGCGCCAGCAGTGAGTCGCTAGGGGTTCAGCCCCAGCATTTT. Amino acid sequence: CASSESLGVQPQHF.

The rearrangement links TRBV20-1 to TRBJ2-7, with 7 bases lining up with TRBD2. Germline V gene lookup returns CDR1 DFQATT and CDR2 SNEGSKA (reference sequence). This CDR3 has 14 amino acids. V lost 1 base and J lost 7; bases outside the gene matches: 10. DNA for the CDR3: TGCAGTGCTAGAGCGGGAGGCCCTCCTGTTGAGCAGTACTTC. Amino acid sequence: CSARAGGPPVEQYF.

Comments on this clonotype: A read error is possible here, since a much larger clone lies one base away. The chain combines TRBV10-3 with TRBJ2-3; 7 nucleotides agree with TRBD1. Trimming at V came to 0 bases and at J to 2 bases, leaving 5 bases not matched to a gene. Germline lookup yields CDR1 ENHRY and CDR2 SYGVKD. This CDR3 spans 16 amino acids. The CDR3 loop reads CAISESLGTDTDTQYF. DNA for the CDR3: TGTGCCATCAGTGAGTCTTTGGGGACAGACACAGATACGCAGTATTTT.

This clonotype has more than one count but fewer than ten. The chain combines TRBV12-3 or TRBV12-4 with TRBJ2-1; 10 bases are shared with TRBD2. The V segment lost 6 bases and the J segment 4 bases; nucleotides outside the gene matches: 3. The CDR3 consists of 14 residues. CDR3 protein: CASSGTSVYNEQFF. As DNA, the CDR3 is TGTGCCAGCAGCGGGACTAGCGTATACAATGAGCAGTTCTTC.

This clonotype was seen more than once but under ten times. The gene calls are TRBV4-2 and TRBJ2-1; possibly TRBD2 for D (5 bases). CDR1 and CDR2 (germline): LGHNA, YNFKEQ. There are 14 residues in the CDR3. With 2 bases removed from V and 7 bases from J, the gap between germline ends came to 12 bases. The CDR3 region is CASSQQTPGNEQFF. CDR3 sequence (DNA): TGTGCCAGCAGCCAACAGACTCCGGGGAATGAGCAGTTCTTC.

This clonotype was seen at least ten times. V is TRBV28 and J is TRBJ2-7, with 11 bases identical to TRBD1. The ends lost 4 bases at V and 8 bases at J; junction bases unmatched: 10. This CDR3 region has 15 residues. The germline gives CDR1 MDHEN, CDR2 SYDVKM. CDR3 sequence: CASSSPAGQGAQQYV. CDR3 sequence (DNA): TGTGCCAGCAGTTCCCCCGCCGGACAGGGGGCGCAGCAGTACGTC.

This clonotype was recorded many times. This sequence joins TRBV12-3 or TRBV12-4 and TRBJ2-2, with a tentative D call TRBD1 (5 bases). Between the trimmed V and J ends, which lost 5 bases and 0 bases, there was a span of 10 bases. The CDR3 contains 15 residues. CDR3 loop: CASSGALPNTGELFF. The CDR3 DNA follows: TGTGCCAGCAGTGGGGCCCTTCCGAACACCGGGGAGCTGTTTTTT.

Many counts were recorded for this clonotype. The V and J genes are TRBV11-3 and TRBJ2-2; D not resolved. The CDR3 totals 14 residues. Germline V lookup: CDR1 SGHNT, CDR2 YENEEA. Trimming stripped 1 base from V and 7 bases from J, with 10 bases between. CDR3 sequence reads: CASSLGGPVGELFF. The CDR3, as DNA: TGTGCCAGCAGCTTAGGAGGTCCCGTCGGGGAGCTGTTTTTT.

This clonotype was observed a few times. The chain recombines TRBV18 with TRBJ2-7, with D possibly TRBD1 on 5 matching bases. The CDR3 loop spans 13 amino acids. Germline CDR1 is KGHSH and CDR2 is LQKENI. Trimming removed 6 bases at V and 3 bases at J, with 12 bases between. The CDR3 coding sequence is TGTGCCAGCTCGCAGGGTGAGAACTACGAGCAGTACTTC. Amino acids: CASSQGENYEQYF.

Only a few counts were recorded for this clonotype. The chain has TRBV12-3 or TRBV12-4 and TRBJ1-1, with 7 bases lining up with TRBD1. This CDR3 contains 16 residues. V lost 3 bases and J lost 4; bases outside the gene matches: 11. DNA of the CDR3: TGTGCCAGCAGTTTTCGGACAGGCCCCGGCGGCACTGAAGCTTTCTTT. Its translation: CASSFRTGPGGTEAFF.